The 27 T cell receptor beta chains below all came from one sample that was sequenced in a study of blood T cells in healthy people across ages. Primed by a sample-barcoded 5' primer and a J-beta primer mix, a second PCR proceeded for about 6 to 11 cycles. TCRdb re-analysed the 5' RACE reads in MiXCR, keeping a single row per CDR3 protein. The table records 800,000 to 1,000,000 distinct CDR3 sequences, under 50% of them present only once. The source material was blood. All receptors derive from a young man in good health.

The V and J genes are TRBV27 and TRBJ2-5; no reliable D call. This CDR3 comprises 12 residues. Between the trimmed V and J ends, which lost 3 bases and 11 bases, there was a span of 13 bases. Germline CDR1 MNHEY, CDR2 SMNVEV (reference sequence). The CDR3 spells CASSLGSEEQYF. As DNA, the CDR3 is TGTGCCAGCAGTTTGGGTTCTGAGGAGCAGTACTTC.

The CDR3 protein is CSAGPGGNNSPLHF. CDR3 in DNA: TGCAGTGCTGGCCCTGGGGGGAACAATTCACCCCTCCACTTT. This chain joins TRBV20-1 and TRBJ1-6, with D tentatively TRBD1 (5 bases). V lost 5 bases and J lost 7, with 15 bases in between. Germline values: CDR1 DFQATT, CDR2 SNEGSKA (reference sequence). The CDR3 length is 14 residues.

The chain recombines TRBV6-1 with TRBJ2-1; TRBD2 aligns across 7 bases. TRBJ2-7 explains the end of the DNA better; the J call may be wrong. CDR1 and CDR2 from the germline V gene are MNHNS and SASEGT. The CDR3 loop spans 15 amino acids. CDR3 sequence (DNA): TGTGCCAGCAGCGTCCTAGCGGCCTCCTACAATGAGCAGTACTTC. Its translation is CASSVLAASYNEQYF.

The J gene is TRBJ2-5, the V gene TRBV20-1; D is perhaps TRBD2 (6 bases). The better agreement between TRBJ2-7 and the DNA end casts doubt on the J call. CDR1 is DFQATT, CDR2 SNEGSKA, per germline (reference sequence). This CDR3 has 13 amino acids. CDR3 loop: CSAKDGGVYEQYF. The CDR3 bases are TGCAGTGCTAAAGACGGCGGGGTCTACGAGCAGTACTTC.

In the case of this clonotype: Germline and junction disagree at one end, which may indicate a read error. The chain couples TRBV4-2 to TRBJ2-3, with a possible D match to TRBD1 (6 bases). The CDR3 totals 16 residues. The germline V gene has CDR1 LGHNA and CDR2 YNFKEQ. CDR3 loop: CAGSQGHRAVADTQYF. Written as DNA, the CDR3 is TGTGCCGGCAGCCAAGGCCACAGGGCGGTCGCAGATACGCAGTATTTT.

This clonotype was recorded a few times. The rearrangement joins TRBV11-3 to TRBJ2-5, with D possibly matching TRBD2 (5 bases). This CDR3 has 14 residues. V lost 1 base, J lost 11 bases, and 17 bases lay in between. Germline V gene data show CDR1 as SGHNT and CDR2 as YENEEA. The DNA for the CDR3 is TGTGCCAGCAGCTTAGCCCCCTTTGCATGGGAGCAGTACTTC. Its protein product is CASSLAPFAWEQYF.

The chain has TRBV21-1 and TRBJ2-1; the table's D gene call, TRBD1, was not cross checked with the DNA. TRBV21-1 is classified as a pseudogene. The CDR3 covers 15 residues. DNA of the CDR3: TGTCCCAGCAGCACATACAAGGGGGCCCACAATGAGCAGTTCTTC. Translation: CPSSTYKGAHNEQFF.

This chain links TRBV7-9 with TRBJ2-7; a weak D match, TRBD1 (5 bases). CDR1 is SEHNR and CDR2 is FQNEAQ in the germline V gene (reference sequence). V lost 3 bases and J 3 bases, leaving 18 bases between the germline ends. This CDR3 is built from 16 residues. CDR3 sequence (DNA): TGTGCCAGCAGCTTGTGGCAGGGAAGTAGGGACTACGAGCAGTACTTC. Translating it yields CASSLWQGSRDYEQYF.

The count of this clonotype is one. The chain is built from TRBV29-1 and TRBJ2-2; D gene uncertain. Trimming removed 0 bases at V and 1 base at J, with 12 bases between. CDR1 and CDR2 (germline): SQVTM, ANQGSEA. The CDR3 is made up of 16 amino acids. For the CDR3, the DNA is TGCAGCGTTGAAGATCTTTCGGCAGGGAACACCGGGGAGCTGTTTTTT. Translated, it gives CSVEDLSAGNTGELFF.

The rearrangement joins TRBV7-3 to TRBJ2-3; D could derive from TRBD1 or TRBD2 (6 bases each). CDR1 and CDR2 from the germline V gene are SGHTA and FQGTGA. The V and J ends lost 3 bases and 5 bases respectively, with 15 bases between them. This CDR3 is 15 amino acids long. The CDR3 DNA sequence: TGTGCCAGCAGCTTGGGGGGCAGTCGGAGAGATACGCAGTATTTT. It specifies CASSLGGSRRDTQYF.

At least ten counts were recorded for this clonotype. CDR3 region: CASRAGAYDYEQYF. The CDR3, as DNA: TGCGCCAGCAGAGCCGGGGCATATGACTACGAGCAGTACTTC. The J gene is TRBJ2-7, the V gene TRBV5-1; D is possibly TRBD1 or TRBD2 (5 bases each). CDR3 length: 14 amino acids. The germline V gene has CDR1 SGHRS and CDR2 YFSETQ. Deletions cut 5 bases from V and 3 bases from J, with 15 bases between.

This clonotype was counted only a few times. Being one base from a much bigger clone, this may be a read error. The chain couples TRBV11-3 to TRBJ2-5; perhaps TRBD1 as D (5 bases). From germline, CDR1 is SGHNT and CDR2 YENEEA. This CDR3 is 15 amino acids long. Between the trimmed V and J ends, which lost 5 bases and 11 bases, there was a span of 24 bases. DNA for the CDR3: TGTGCCAGCAGCGGTCATGGGGCTATCAGAAATGAGCAGTACTTC. Encoded protein: CASSGHGAIRNEQYF.

This chain connects TRBV20-1 to TRBJ1-6, with 8 bases aligning to TRBD1. The V segment lost 5 bases and the J segment 6 bases; nucleotides outside the gene matches: 6. There are 14 residues in the CDR3. Germline CDR1 is DFQATT and CDR2 is SNEGSKA (reference sequence). The CDR3 nucleotides read TGCAGTGCTTCCGGACAGGGTGGTAATTCACCCCTCCACTTT. Its protein is CSASGQGGNSPLHF.

This clonotype was detected only a few times. The chain carries TRBV12-3 or TRBV12-4 and TRBJ1-2; TRBD1 is a possible D gene (6 bases). This CDR3 is 15 amino acids long. V lost 5 bases and J 5 bases, leaving 18 bases between the germline ends. CDR3 amino acids: CASSPRQASGYGYTF. DNA of the CDR3: TGTGCCAGCAGTCCTCGACAGGCTAGCGGTTATGGCTACACCTTC.

This clonotype was counted a few times. The genes are TRBV7-9 and TRBJ2-1; 9 bases are a match to TRBD1. The germline V gene has CDR1 SEHNR and CDR2 FQNEAQ (reference sequence). The CDR3 is 17 amino acids. The V segment lost 8 bases and the J segment 6 bases; nucleotides outside the gene matches: 17. Here the CDR3 reads CASFRQGGTGYRNEQFF. The DNA for the CDR3 is TGTGCCAGCTTTAGACAGGGCGGGACAGGGTATCGCAATGAGCAGTTCTTC.

This sequence joins TRBV7-6 and TRBJ2-1, with D perhaps TRBD1 (5 bases). Between the trimmed V and J ends, which lost 1 base and 3 bases, there was a span of 13 bases. Germline loops: CDR1 SGHVS, CDR2 FNYEAQ. The CDR3 is 16 amino acids. The CDR3 region has the DNA TGTGCCAGCAGCTTAGATGGCGACAGCTTCTACAATGAGCAGTTCTTC. It is translated as CASSLDGDSFYNEQFF.

V and J are TRBV29-1 and TRBJ2-7; no firm D call. Germline V gene data show CDR1 as SQVTM and CDR2 as ANQGSEA. There are 11 residues in the CDR3. Trimming removed 7 bases at V and 5 bases at J, with 12 bases between. CDR3 protein: CSALVVNEQYF. The CDR3 DNA follows: TGCAGCGCCCTCGTAGTCAACGAGCAGTACTTC.

The V gene is TRBV12-3 or TRBV12-4, the J gene TRBJ1-2, with 8 bases matching TRBD1. The CDR3 sequence is 15 residues long. Trimming at V came to 5 bases and at J to 3 bases, leaving 8 bases not matched to a gene. This CDR3 reads CASSIGQGPYYGYTF. DNA for the CDR3: TGTGCCAGCAGTATCGGACAGGGCCCCTACTATGGCTACACCTTC.

This clonotype was seen a handful of times. This chain joins TRBV20-1 and TRBJ2-7, with 11 bases lining up with TRBD1. CDR1 is DFQATT, CDR2 SNEGSKA, per germline (reference sequence). This CDR3 contains 12 residues. Written as DNA, the CDR3 is TGCAGCGCGGGACAGGGGGTATACGAGCAGTACTTC. Translated: CSAGQGVYEQYF.

The chain links TRBV7-9 to TRBJ1-1, with 8 bases fitting TRBD1. Looked up from germline, CDR1 is SEHNR and CDR2 is FQNEAQ (reference sequence). This CDR3 spans 14 amino acids. V trimming: 5 bases; J trimming: 5 bases; junction bases outside the gene matches: 7. The CDR3 loop is CASSTGQGRTEAFF. The CDR3 DNA follows: TGTGCCAGCAGCACCGGACAGGGCAGGACTGAAGCTTTCTTT.

This clonotype was seen a few times. This chain connects TRBV7-2 to TRBJ2-3, with D maybe TRBD2 (5 bases). Germline lookup yields CDR1 SGHTA and CDR2 FQGNSA. Between the trimmed V and J ends, which lost 3 bases and 0 bases, there was a span of 13 bases. The CDR3 totals 16 residues. The CDR3 protein is CASSFQPGSSTDTQYF. The DNA for the CDR3 is TGTGCCAGCAGCTTTCAACCGGGATCAAGCACAGATACGCAGTATTTT. The whole variable domain, filled in from reference TRBV7-2 and TRBJ2-3, reads GAGVSQSPSNKVTEKGKDVELRCDPISGHTALYWYRQSLGQGLEFLIYFQGNSAPDKSGLPSDRFSAERTGGSVSTLTIQRTQQEDSAVYLCASSFQPGSSTDTQYFGPGTRLTVL.

The table lists this clonotype with a few counts. The rearrangement joins TRBV7-2 to TRBJ2-7; 7 bases are shared with TRBD1. With 5 bases clipped from V and 7 bases from J, the junction kept 11 bases outside the gene matches. There are 14 residues in the CDR3. Germline CDR1 and CDR2: SGHTA and FQGNSA. CDR3 DNA sequence: TGTGCCAGCAGCCCTCTCGGACAGGCAGAAGAGCAGTACTTC. It codes for CASSPLGQAEEQYF.

The chain couples TRBV6-1 to TRBJ2-3; 9 bases match TRBD1. The CDR3 spans 15 residues. Per germline, CDR1 MNHNS and CDR2 SASEGT. Trimming took 0 bases from V and 5 from J; bases not matched to a gene: 3. Here the CDR3 DNA reads TGTGCCAGCAGTGAAGCTGGACAGGGGAGAGATACGCAGTATTTT. Translating it yields CASSEAGQGRDTQYF.

In regard to this clonotype: At one end the junction does not follow the germline gene, possibly because of a read error. The genes are TRBV10-3 and TRBJ1-1, with a possible D match to TRBD1 (6 bases). The CDR3 extends over 15 amino acids. Germline values: CDR1 ENHRY, CDR2 SYGVKD. The CDR3 nucleotides are TGTGCCGTCAGTGAGGGGGGAAGGGCGAACACTGAAGCTTTCTTT. Translating gives CAVSEGGRANTEAFF.

V and J are TRBV5-1 and TRBJ1-6, with a weak D call TRBD1 (6 bases). The germline V and J ends were trimmed by 5 bases and 5 bases, with 11 bases remaining between them. This CDR3 has 14 residues. CDR1 is SGHRS and CDR2 is YFSETQ in the germline V gene. CDR3 region: CASRLGQHNSPLHF. In nucleotides, the CDR3 is TGCGCCAGCAGACTAGGACAGCATAATTCACCCCTCCACTTT.

This clonotype was observed many times. The chain is built from TRBV12-3 or TRBV12-4 and TRBJ1-6; tentatively, D is TRBD1 (5 bases). This CDR3 has 17 amino acids. Trimming shortened V by 1 base and J by 10 bases, and 20 bases separated the two germline ends. The CDR3 loop reads CASSLEGQRTLRSPLHF. As DNA, the CDR3 is TGTGCCAGCAGTTTAGAGGGGCAGCGGACCTTGAGGTCACCCCTCCACTTT.

The chain combines TRBV10-3 with TRBJ2-3; D remains unclear. The germline V gene has CDR1 ENHRY and CDR2 SYGVKD. The germline V and J ends were trimmed by 0 bases and 1 base, with 8 bases remaining between them. This CDR3 comprises 15 residues. CDR3 coding DNA: TGTGCCATCAGTGAGTCCTCAACGGGCACAGATACGCAGTATTTT. Encoded protein: CAISESSTGTDTQYF.